This T cell receptor beta chain was profiled in a study of blood T cell repertoires in COVID-19. Study context: Researchers got acute and convalescent COVID-19 samples from the United States, Italy and Spain. PBMCs, B-cell-depleted T cells, or T cells provided the cDNA or gDNA that made up the material.

Trimming pared 3 bases from V and 4 bases from J, leaving 7 bases between. The CDR3 consists of 13 residues. As processed by the authors: Estimates of nucleated cell counts were drawn from the amplification of reference gene primers. Clones were read by immunoSEQ multiplex PCR, and TCRdb kept only the in-frame ones, dropping some. That table is the source of V, J and clone size, and D and trimming were worked out from the DNA. The repertoire holds 130,000 or so clones, approximately 81% seen once, with 1.4% in the top ten. Sequenced input: peripheral blood. The chain is built from TRBV12-3 or TRBV12-4 and TRBJ1-5; D remains unclear. The receptor comes from a man aged 55 to 70 with acute or convalescent COVID-19. The CDR3: CASSFRTNQPQHF. CDR3 coding DNA: TGTGCCAGCAGTTTCCGAACAAATCAGCCCCAGCATTTT.